This T cell receptor beta chain derives from a study of T cell repertoires in cytomegalovirus infection. The wider study: Shared public TCR beta signatures pointed to both CMV infection and a matching HLA type. General observations from the study: CMV-specific TCR beta clonotypes restricted by HLA-C dominated the ex vivo response. Carriers of CMV and the relevant HLA type were discriminated by public TCR beta frequency.

Trimming pared 4 bases from V and 3 bases from J, leaving 15 bases between. CDR3 length equals 15 residues. Note on this clonotype: Its antigen is not known.

TCRdb itself ran the reads through MiXCR, one entry per CDR3 protein. The table shows some 680,000 distinct CDR3 sequences, with 35% to 45% occurring only once. This TCR was sampled from a human donor in good health (CMV status not recorded). Some clones in this sample may be carry-over from other donors' samples. This chain connects TRBV12-3 or TRBV12-4 to TRBJ1-1; D remains unclear. The sample consisted of PBMCs. In DNA form, the CDR3 reads TGTGCCAGCAGTTCGGACGGCTCTCCGGACACTGAAGCTTTCTTT. Its protein is CASSSDGSPDTEAFF.